This entry features one TCR beta chain sequence. This receptor's antigen is unknown. No base quality information exists; no much larger clone differs at one position. Between the V and J ends, shortened by 5 bases and 6 bases respectively, the junction contains 22 bases. The CDR3 goes from the cysteine to the phenylalanine over 16 residues. Only the CDR3 part of the read is kept: 48 bases, read in frame from the first base. From the germline V gene (reference sequence), CDR1 is SEHNR and CDR2 is FQNEAQ. Read against the paper, the sample's time point label means: about 28 days (+/-7) after the second vaccine dose. AZD1222 recipients whose second dose came at about 4 weeks and those whose second dose came at about 12 weeks were combined into one group, since spike-specific TCR depth and breadth did not differ between the two schedules. Samples from vaccinated people were obtained from the UK trials COV001 and COV002, which included a single-blind randomized controlled phase 2/3 trial of AZD1222 (ChAdOx1 nCoV-19) in healthy adults. For TCRbeta chain sequencing, PBMC samples were collected from trial participants at day 0 and at day 28 after the second dose.

The sample belongs to a study of T cell responses to AZD1222 COVID-19 vaccine (dated by TCRdb to 2020 to 2023). Regarding the research as a whole: A total of over 230 trial participants underwent TCR sequencing, of whom 200 to 220 received two doses of AZD1222 and about 25 received two doses of the MenACWY control vaccine. Enrollment into the trials was organized by age into subgroups of 18-55, 56-69 and 70-plus years, and those subgroups contained approximately 160, 26 and 62 TCR-sequenced participants, respectively. Study-level results and caveats: After two AZD1222 doses, spike-specific TCR breadth and depth were significantly higher than at day 0 and than in MenACWY recipients. Because no day 14 peak-response samples were available, the repertoires could be characterized only after the peak T cell response. Reportedly, close to half of the unique spike-specific TCRs recognized epitopes lying outside the regions that are mutated in the B.1.351 and B.1.1.7 variants. Conclusions about previously exposed vaccinees are limited because only a handful of AZD1222 recipients were SARS-CoV-2 seropositive at baseline. Vaccine-associated CD4 TCRs spanned the whole spike protein, with dominant responses in regions 160-218 and 743-854. Most participants were white British and females outnumbered males, and the authors suggested that clonal diversity may have been underestimated. The 56-69-year group was small, and its depth increase did not reach significance, likely because of low power.

The CDR3 regions of human TCRbeta chains were analyzed by immunosequencing. The authors' pipeline ran thus. TCRs in the repertoires were compared against a reference library of SARS-CoV-2-specific TCRs that had been generated with the MIRA antigen-specificity platform. Breadth was defined as the fraction of unique TCRs that were SARS-CoV-2-associated. Depth was defined as the fraction of total T cells that were SARS-CoV-2-associated. Using the MIRA data, every spike-specific TCR was mapped to the spike region that the TCR reacted to and assigned to either a CD4 or a CD8 class. Log10-transformed breadth and depth values were compared by one-way ANOVA with Sidak's multiple comparisons tests. The table comes from immuneACCESS by way of TCRdb, which keeps in-frame sequences with V and J called. Part of the clones is missing from these tables; in studies checked, under half for an unresolved V gene and the rest for unknown reasons. V, J and clone size reflect that table, while D and trimming were determined from the DNA. Recorded for this sample are under 130,000 clones; approximately 92% of them occurred a single time. The top ten clones comprise around 45% of the sample.

The sequence was collected from an adult who received the AZD1222 COVID-19 vaccine. The sequence joins TRBV7-9 to TRBJ1-1, with a weak D call of TRBD1 (6 bases match). This material consisted of peripheral blood, taken 28 days after the second AZD1222 dose. The DNA reads as follows: TGTGCCAGCAGCAGCCGGGGGGGCCAAGGATCCCCTGAAGCTTTCTTT. This sequence encodes CASSSRGGQGSPEAFF.